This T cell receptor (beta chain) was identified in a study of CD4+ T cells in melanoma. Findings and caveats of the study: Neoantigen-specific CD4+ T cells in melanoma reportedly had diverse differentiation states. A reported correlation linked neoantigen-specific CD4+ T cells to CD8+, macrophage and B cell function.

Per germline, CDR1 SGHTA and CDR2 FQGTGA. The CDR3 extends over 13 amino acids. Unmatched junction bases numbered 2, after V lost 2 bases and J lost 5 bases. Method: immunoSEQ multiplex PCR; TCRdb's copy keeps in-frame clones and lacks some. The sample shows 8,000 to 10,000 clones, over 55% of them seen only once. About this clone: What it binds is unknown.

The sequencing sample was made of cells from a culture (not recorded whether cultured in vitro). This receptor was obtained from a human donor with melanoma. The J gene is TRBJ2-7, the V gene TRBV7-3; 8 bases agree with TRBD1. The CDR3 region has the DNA TGTGCCAGCAGCTTATACAGGGGGGACGAGCAGTACTTC. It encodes CASSLYRGDEQYF.